These T cell receptor beta chains were read from a single sample in a study of cytomegalovirus exposure and HLA in healthy donors. The assay was immunoSEQ multiplex PCR, and TCRdb's table has in-frame clones only and misses some. The listing records about 51,000 clones. The sequenced sample consisted of PBMCs. Every receptor here comes from a man aged 35-49 years in good health and CMV-seropositive. Both conserved end residues are trimmed from each CDR3.

>TRBV25-1|TRBJ2-3
ASSESFGTSTDTQY
>TRBV28|TRBJ1-5
ASRAGSRFSPQH
>TRBV7-9|TRBJ2-5
ASSSGQTGGWETQY
>TRBV5-4|TRBJ2-5
ASSLQGAQETQY
>TRBV5-1|TRBJ2-7
ASSYLTGTSGGYEQY
>TRBV18|TRBJ1-4
ASCDGTRGDEKLF
>TRBV28|TRBJ1-2
ASSLPMGVPYGYT
>TRBV28|TRBJ2-1
ASSALAGGYNEQF
>TRBV5-1|TRBJ1-3
ASSLQGAHSGNTIY
>TRBV7-3|TRBJ2-3
ASSPSGGAGDTQY
>TRBV5-1|TRBJ2-1
ASSLGGSGVDEQF
>TRBV10-3|TRBJ1-1
AISAIRGQVDTEAF
>TRBV7-3|-
ASSPDSSPSYEQY
>TRBV18|TRBJ2-3
ASSPPVASGTDTQY
>TRBV13|TRBJ2-7
ASSPPSSYEQY
>TRBV5-1|TRBJ2-7
ASSLWGPTGEQY
>TRBV19|TRBJ2-7
ASSMGNGWGHVEQY
>TRBV19|TRBJ1-6
ASSASRSPRLSPLH
>TRBV27|TRBJ2-2
ASGWTGDTGELF
>TRBV7-6|TRBJ1-1
ASSSRGNTEAF
>TRBV27|TRBJ1-2
ASSLRGRVVSNYGYT
>TRBV7-6|TRBJ2-7
ASSTGQGGDYEQY
>TRBV28|TRBJ2-7
ASSLWLAGVGEQY
>TRBV6-5|TRBJ1-3
ASSRTGGLGNTIY
>TRBV27|TRBJ2-3
ASRTLFTSGITDTQY
>TRBV7-9|TRBJ2-7
ASSSPGQGLAYEQY
>TRBV19|TRBJ2-7
ASSPAAVSYEQY
>TRBV5-1|TRBJ1-5
ASSFSDRGYQPQH
>TRBV27|TRBJ2-5
AGGEGGETQY
>TRBV6-1|TRBJ2-7
ASSDQGQSYEQY
>TRBV19|TRBJ1-1
ASITGGWTEAF
>TRBV10-3|TRBJ2-7
AISAGTSGGREQY
>TRBV28|TRBJ2-5
ASSVAGEGETQY
>TRBV27|TRBJ2-1
ASSFGTGYNEQF
>TRBV28|TRBJ2-3
ASSFLATSENTQY